Below are 32 T cell receptor beta chains sequenced from a single sample in a study of cytomegalovirus exposure and HLA in healthy donors. The PCR ran on 60 Vbeta and 13 Jbeta primers. The repertoire was sequenced with immunoSEQ multiplex PCR; TCRdb's copy has only in-frame clones and lacks some. The table has 100,000 or so clones, approximately 84% seen once. What was sequenced was PBMCs. These receptors came from a male donor in good health and CMV-seronegative.

V usage is TRBV23-1 and J usage is TRBJ2-1; TRBD2 matches 8 bases. TRBV23-1 has ORF status, its function being uncertain. There are 15 residues in the CDR3. J was trimmed by 5 bases and V by 4 bases; bases with no gene match: 7. DNA of the CDR3: TGCGCCAGCAGTCTTCCAGCGGGAGCGCACAATGAGCAGTTCTTC. Encoded protein: CASSLPAGAHNEQFF.

The chain links TRBV7-2 to TRBJ1-1; 9 bases agree with TRBD1. This CDR3 is 14 amino acids long. Germline-derived CDR1 and CDR2 are SGHTA and FQGNSA. J was trimmed by 5 bases and V by 4 bases; bases with no gene match: 5. This chain's CDR3 is CASSWDRVGTEAFF. DNA of the CDR3: TGTGCCAGCAGCTGGGACAGGGTTGGGACTGAAGCTTTCTTT.

The chain combines TRBV27 with TRBJ2-7; D gene uncertain. The germline V and J ends were trimmed by 3 bases and 3 bases, with 12 bases remaining between them. Germline CDR1 MNHEY, CDR2 SMNVEV (reference sequence). This CDR3 is 14 amino acids long. CDR3 sequence reads: CASSFGNTFYEQYF. The CDR3 nucleotides read TGTGCCAGCAGTTTTGGTAACACCTTCTACGAGCAGTACTTC.

The chain has TRBV7-9 and TRBJ2-3, with TRBD1 matching over 9 bases. From germline, CDR1 is SEHNR and CDR2 FQNEAQ (reference sequence). This CDR3 contains 15 residues. Trimming at V came to 5 bases and at J to 3 bases, leaving 6 bases not matched to a gene. The CDR3 region has the DNA TGTGCCAGCAGCCAAAGGGACAGGGTTACAGATACGCAGTATTTT. Amino acid sequence: CASSQRDRVTDTQYF.

In DNA, the CDR3 is TGTGCCAGCAGTTGGAGGGCCCTGACAGGGGGCTCCAAGAACACTGAAGCTTTCTTT. It translates to CASSWRALTGGSKNTEAFF. This chain links TRBV19 with TRBJ1-1, with 10 bases identical to TRBD1. The V and J ends lost 9 bases and 1 base, in that order; junction bases with no gene match: 20. Per germline, CDR1 LNHDA and CDR2 SQIVND (reference sequence). The CDR3 has 19 amino acids. The variable domain in full, with the rest retrieved from reference TRBV19 and TRBJ1-1, is DGGITQSPKYLFRKEGQNVTLSCEQNLNHDAMYWYRQDPGQGLRLIYYSQIVNDFQKGDIAEGYSVSREKKESFPLTVTSAQKNPTAFYLCASSWRALTGGSKNTEAFFGQGTRLTVV.

This chain uses TRBV27 with TRBJ1-1; 9 bases map to TRBD1. The CDR3 is made up of 15 amino acids. J was trimmed by 3 bases and V by 5 bases; bases with no gene match: 7. The germline V gene has CDR1 MNHEY and CDR2 SMNVEV (reference sequence). The DNA for the CDR3 is TGTGCCAGCAGTATACAGGGGGCGGGGTACACTGAAGCTTTCTTT. Amino acids: CASSIQGAGYTEAFF.

CDR3 amino acids: CASSIRGQTDEQYF. CDR3 nucleotides: TGTGCCAGTAGTATAAGGGGACAGACGGACGAGCAGTACTTC. The V call is TRBV19, the J call TRBJ2-7; TRBD1 matches at 7 bases. V was pared by 2 bases and J by 5 bases, with 6 bases of the junction left unmatched. Per germline, CDR1 LNHDA and CDR2 SQIVND (reference sequence). This CDR3 comprises 14 residues.

This clone appeared once. CDR3 sequence (DNA): TGCAGCGTTGAAGATGGTACAGGGGTCTATGGCTACACCTTC. This translates into CSVEDGTGVYGYTF. The rearrangement joins TRBV29-1 to TRBJ1-2; 7 nucleotides match TRBD1. This CDR3 has 14 amino acids. In germline, CDR1 is SQVTM, CDR2 ANQGSEA. Losses at the gene ends were 0 bases for V and 4 bases for J; bases not matched to a gene: 5.

DNA for the CDR3: TGTGCCAGCAGCCCCCGGGTGGGCACTGAAGCTTTCTTT. As protein: CASSPRVGTEAFF. The J gene is TRBJ1-1, the V gene TRBV14; no clear D. CDR1 and CDR2 (germline): SGHDN, FVKESK. The CDR3 extends over 13 amino acids. V was cut by 4 bases and J by 4 bases, with 10 bases left in between.

This clone was seen a single time. The rearrangement uses TRBV18 and TRBJ1-2; 7 bases are a match to TRBD1. Germline values: CDR1 KGHSH, CDR2 LQKENI. The CDR3 has 14 amino acids. J lost 7 bases, V lost 3 bases, and 8 bases had no gene match. CDR3 nucleotide sequence: TGTGCCAGCTCACCCGGACAGGAGTTCGGTGGCTACACCTTC. Translating it yields CASSPGQEFGGYTF.

The chain recombines TRBV27 with TRBJ1-5; possible D gene TRBD1, 5 bases. The CDR3 runs 18 residues. V lost 6 bases and J lost 0, with 21 bases in between. Germline V gene data show CDR1 as MNHEY and CDR2 as SMNVEV (reference sequence). DNA for the CDR3: TGTGCCAGCAGACCTTATCAGGACACCTTCTATAGCAATCAGCCCCAGCATTTT. Its translation: CASRPYQDTFYSNQPQHF.

This clone was detected ten times or more. The chain has TRBV6-4 and TRBJ2-2, with D perhaps matching TRBD2 (5 bases). Trimming shortened V by 2 bases and J by 4 bases, and 5 bases separated the two germline ends. Germline V gives CDR1 MRHNA, CDR2 SNTAGT. This CDR3 has 13 amino acids. CDR3 nucleotides: TGTGCCAGCAGTGACACTAGCACCGGGGAGCTGTTTTTT. This gives the protein CASSDTSTGELFF.

The rearrangement links TRBV19 to TRBJ1-1; D gene uncertain. The CDR3 totals 14 residues. Trimming pared 4 bases from V and 2 bases from J, leaving 11 bases between. CDR1 and CDR2 from the germline V gene are LNHDA and SQIVND (reference sequence). CDR3 bases: TGTGCCAGTAGTAATTGGGGAGGAAACACTGAAGCTTTCTTT. Translated, it gives CASSNWGGNTEAFF.

The chain joins TRBV2 to TRBJ1-5; 10 positions agree with TRBD1. In germline, CDR1 is SNHLY, CDR2 FYNNEI. The CDR3 has 14 residues. J gave up 5 bases and V 6 bases, and 4 bases lay outside the gene matches. CDR3 amino acids: CASRMTGGYQPQHF. The CDR3 DNA follows: TGTGCCAGCAGAATGACAGGGGGCTATCAGCCCCAGCATTTT.

CDR3 protein: CASSSVGGTYNSPLHF. CDR3 in DNA: TGTGCCAGCAGTTCAGTCGGCGGGACCTATAATTCACCCCTCCACTTT. The chain combines TRBV5-5 with TRBJ1-6; D is unclear. The CDR3 totals 16 residues. The germline V and J ends were trimmed by 5 bases and 2 bases, with 14 bases remaining between them. CDR1 is SGHKS, CDR2 YYEKEE, per germline (reference sequence).

This sequence joins TRBV19 and TRBJ2-2, with D perhaps TRBD2 (6 bases). Germline V lookup: CDR1 LNHDA, CDR2 SQIVND (reference sequence). V shed 8 bases and J shed 6 bases, with 13 bases lying between them. This CDR3 contains 13 residues. The CDR3 spells CASRTGGSGELFF. In DNA, the CDR3 is TGTGCCAGTCGGACTGGGGGGTCCGGGGAGCTGTTTTTT.

The chain recombines TRBV2 with TRBJ2-7; 9 nucleotides agree with TRBD2. V shed 4 bases, J shed 1 base, and the junction held 5 bases outside the gene matches. CDR3 length: 15 amino acids. From germline, CDR1 is SNHLY and CDR2 FYNNEI. The CDR3 region is CASSGSGSLSYEQYF. CDR3 sequence (DNA): TGTGCCAGCAGTGGTAGCGGGAGCTTGTCCTACGAGCAGTACTTC.

The chain joins TRBV5-8 to TRBJ1-4, with TRBD1 matching 8 bases. The CDR3 runs 15 residues. CDR1 is SGHTS, CDR2 YDEGEE, per germline. The junction had 7 bases not matched to a gene; V was cut back by 1 base and J by 8 bases. Here the CDR3 DNA reads TGTGCCAGCAGCTTGTCCGGGACAGGTGGCGAAAAACTGTTTTTT. Amino acids: CASSLSGTGGEKLFF.

The V call is TRBV28, the J call TRBJ2-1, with TRBD2 matching over 14 bases. Germline loops: CDR1 MDHEN, CDR2 SYDVKM. The V gene end was trimmed by 4 bases and the J gene end by 6 bases; junction bases not matched to a gene: 2. CDR3 length: 15 residues. The chain's CDR3 is CASSSGLAGVNEQFF. The CDR3 coding sequence is TGTGCCAGCAGTTCGGGACTAGCGGGAGTCAATGAGCAGTTCTTC.

The V gene is TRBV30, the J gene TRBJ1-2; 7 bases agree with TRBD1. This CDR3 region has 10 residues. V shed 8 bases and J 8 bases; nucleotides not matched to a gene: 5. Germline V lookup: CDR1 GTSNPN, CDR2 SVGIG (reference sequence). CDR3 region: CAQGVGGYTF. The CDR3 region has the DNA TGTGCCCAGGGGGTGGGCGGCTACACCTTC.

A few counts support this clone. The rearrangement links TRBV5-6 to TRBJ2-2; D remains ambiguous. V was shortened by 3 bases and J by 0 bases, with 9 bases between the two germline ends. Germline V CDR1 and CDR2: SGHDT, YYEEEE. The length of the CDR3 is 15 residues. Written as DNA, the CDR3 is TGTGCCAGCAGCTCAATGAGGACGAACACCGGGGAGCTGTTTTTT. Protein product: CASSSMRTNTGELFF.

A word on this clone: Sequence at one end of the junction differs from germline and may be a read error. J is TRBJ1-1 and V is TRBV7-2; D unclear. Per germline, CDR1 SGHTA and CDR2 FQGNSA. This CDR3 region has 16 residues. The CDR3 loop reads CASSISSGTYYTEASF. For the CDR3, the DNA is TGTGCCAGCAGCATTAGCAGCGGCACCTACTACACTGAAGCTTCCTTT.

V and J are TRBV2 and TRBJ2-5; TRBD2 might be the D (6 bases). Germline lookup yields CDR1 SNHLY and CDR2 FYNNEI. The V end lost 7 bases, the J end lost 1 base, and 10 bases lay between the germline ends. The CDR3 contains 13 residues. The CDR3 region is CASTRAGQETQYF. The CDR3 DNA follows: TGTGCCAGCACCCGAGCGGGCCAAGAGACCCAGTACTTC.

The V gene is TRBV2, the J gene TRBJ1-1; the D is unclear. V lost 1 base to trimming and J lost 5 bases, with 8 bases between them. In germline, CDR1 is SNHLY, CDR2 FYNNEI. The CDR3 is 13 amino acids. The CDR3 DNA reads as TGTGCCAGCAGTGAAGTTAAGAGAACTGAAGCTTTCTTT. Translating gives CASSEVKRTEAFF.

This clone has just one count. The rearrangement joins TRBV19 to TRBJ2-7, with D uncertain. Germline assignment: CDR1 LNHDA and CDR2 SQIVND (reference sequence). V lost 8 bases to trimming and J lost 5 bases, with 13 bases between them. This CDR3 has 12 residues. This chain's CDR3 is CASSAGLNEQYF. The DNA for the CDR3 is TGTGCCAGTTCGGCAGGTTTAAACGAGCAGTACTTC.

The chain couples TRBV28 to TRBJ2-4; D gene uncertain. This CDR3 comprises 13 residues. Trimming removed 7 bases from V and 6 bases from J, with 13 bases in between. Germline V CDR1 and CDR2: MDHEN, SYDVKM. This CDR3 is CASIKTRSNIQYF. The DNA of the CDR3 is TGTGCCAGCATTAAAACCCGGTCAAACATTCAGTACTTC.

The gene calls are TRBV5-4 and TRBJ2-5; 9 nucleotides line up with TRBD1. Germline CDR1 reads SGHNT; CDR2 reads YYREEE (reference sequence). CDR3 length: 15 residues. The trim removed 3 bases at V and 5 bases at J, leaving 8 bases unmatched. In nucleotides, the CDR3 is TGTGCCAGCAGCTCCAGAATACAGGGGGCTGAGACCCAGTACTTC. Protein: CASSSRIQGAETQYF. Full variable domain (missing parts from reference TRBV5-4 and TRBJ2-5): ETGVTQSPTHLIKTRGQQVTLRCSSQSGHNTVSWYQQALGQGPQFIFQYYREEENGRGNFPPRFSGLQFPNYSSELNVNALELDDSALYLCASSSRIQGAETQYFGPGTRLLVL.

The chain employs TRBV5-6 and TRBJ2-7, with D uncertain. Trimming took off 1 base at V and 1 base at J, with 12 bases between the two ends. From germline, CDR1 is SGHDT and CDR2 YYEEEE. The CDR3 consists of 15 residues. The CDR3 sequence is CASSLPPDTSYEQYF. The CDR3 region has the DNA TGTGCCAGCAGCTTGCCTCCCGATACATCCTACGAGCAGTACTTC.

The chain recombines TRBV7-3 with TRBJ2-5; 7 bases line up with TRBD1. Germline CDR1 and CDR2: SGHTA and FQGTGA. V trimming: 0 bases; J trimming: 10 bases; junction bases outside the gene matches: 11. The CDR3 totals 15 residues. The CDR3 region has the DNA TGTGCCAGCAGCTTAACTTCTGGGACAGTCGGCGGCCAGTACTTC. This gives the protein CASSLTSGTVGGQYF.

This chain joins TRBV30 and TRBJ1-1; TRBD1 matches 8 bases. With 5 bases clipped from V and 7 bases from J, the junction kept 6 bases outside the gene matches. The germline V gene encodes CDR1 GTSNPN and CDR2 SVGIG (reference sequence). The CDR3 extends over 12 amino acids. Here the CDR3 reads CAWSSGTGEAFF. The CDR3 DNA is TGTGCCTGGTCGTCCGGGACAGGTGAAGCTTTCTTT.

In its sample, this clone was seen a few times. The gene calls are TRBV18 and TRBJ2-7; D is perhaps TRBD1 (5 bases). Germline V gives CDR1 KGHSH, CDR2 LQKENI. The CDR3 covers 14 residues. The V end lost 3 bases, the J end lost 2 bases, and 11 bases lay between the germline ends. The CDR3 coding sequence is TGTGCCAGCTCACCGGGCAGGGTTGCCTACGAGCAGTACTTC. Translated: CASSPGRVAYEQYF. Variable domain in full (rest from reference TRBV18 and TRBJ2-7): NAGVMQNPRHLVRRRGQEARLRCSPMKGHSHVYWYRQLPEEGLKFMVYLQKENIIDESGMPKERFSAEFPKEGPSILRIQQVVRGDSAAYFCASSPGRVAYEQYFGPGTRLTVT.

This clone was seen a single time. As DNA, the CDR3 is TGTGCCAGCAGCTTAGCAACTAGCGGGAGGAATCATGAGCAGTTCTTC. This translates into CASSLATSGRNHEQFF. The chain recombines TRBV11-2 with TRBJ2-1, with TRBD2 matching 12 bases. Germline values: CDR1 SGHAT, CDR2 FQNNGV. The CDR3 length is 16 residues. Losses at the gene ends were 1 base for V and 8 bases for J; bases not matched to a gene: 6.